The source of this TCR beta chain is a study of cytomegalovirus exposure and HLA in healthy donors. Study-level findings and limits: The listing of roughly 160 TCR beta chains classed them as cytomegalovirus-associated.

The PCR contained 60 Vbeta and 13 Jbeta primers. In the authors' workflow: Approximately 9.9 million shared chains were among the approximately 87 million unique TCR beta chains that a later analysis counted. TCRdb keeps only in-frame clones here, not all; method: immunoSEQ multiplex PCR. V and J calls and clone size are given by that table; D and trimming were obtained from the DNA. There are roughly 140,000 clones in the sample; 70% to 80% occur only once, and roughly 6.8% lies in the top ten. With regard to this clone: Its matching antigen is unknown.

Germline CDR1 reads WSHSY; CDR2 reads SAAADI. The J segment lost 0 bases and the V segment lost 4 bases, leaving 4 bases of the junction unmatched. CDR3 length: 16 amino acids. Sequencing was carried out using PBMCs. This clonotype was obtained from a man aged 45-60 years in good health and CMV-seropositive. The V and J genes are TRBV10-2 and TRBJ2-4, with 9 bases matching TRBD1. The CDR3 region has the DNA TGCGCCAGCAGTGGGACAGGGGCTTTAGCCAAAAACATTCAGTACTTC. Amino acids: CASSGTGALAKNIQYF.